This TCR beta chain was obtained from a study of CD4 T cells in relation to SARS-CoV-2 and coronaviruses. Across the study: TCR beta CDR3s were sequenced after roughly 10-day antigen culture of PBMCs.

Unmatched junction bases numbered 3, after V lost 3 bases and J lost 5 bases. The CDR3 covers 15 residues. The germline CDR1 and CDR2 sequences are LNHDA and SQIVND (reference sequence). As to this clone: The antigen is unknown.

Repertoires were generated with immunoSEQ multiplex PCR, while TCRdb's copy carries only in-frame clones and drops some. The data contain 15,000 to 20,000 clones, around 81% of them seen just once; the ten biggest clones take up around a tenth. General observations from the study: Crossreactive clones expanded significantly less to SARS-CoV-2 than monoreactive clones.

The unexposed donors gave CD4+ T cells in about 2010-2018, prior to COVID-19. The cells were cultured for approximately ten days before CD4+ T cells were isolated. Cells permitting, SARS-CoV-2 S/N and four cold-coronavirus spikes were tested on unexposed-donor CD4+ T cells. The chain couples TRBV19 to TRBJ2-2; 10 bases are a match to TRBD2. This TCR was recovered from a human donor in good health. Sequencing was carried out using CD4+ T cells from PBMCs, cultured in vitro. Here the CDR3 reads CASSIGLAATGELFF. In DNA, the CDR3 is TGTGCCAGTAGTATCGGACTAGCGGCGACCGGGGAGCTGTTTTTT.